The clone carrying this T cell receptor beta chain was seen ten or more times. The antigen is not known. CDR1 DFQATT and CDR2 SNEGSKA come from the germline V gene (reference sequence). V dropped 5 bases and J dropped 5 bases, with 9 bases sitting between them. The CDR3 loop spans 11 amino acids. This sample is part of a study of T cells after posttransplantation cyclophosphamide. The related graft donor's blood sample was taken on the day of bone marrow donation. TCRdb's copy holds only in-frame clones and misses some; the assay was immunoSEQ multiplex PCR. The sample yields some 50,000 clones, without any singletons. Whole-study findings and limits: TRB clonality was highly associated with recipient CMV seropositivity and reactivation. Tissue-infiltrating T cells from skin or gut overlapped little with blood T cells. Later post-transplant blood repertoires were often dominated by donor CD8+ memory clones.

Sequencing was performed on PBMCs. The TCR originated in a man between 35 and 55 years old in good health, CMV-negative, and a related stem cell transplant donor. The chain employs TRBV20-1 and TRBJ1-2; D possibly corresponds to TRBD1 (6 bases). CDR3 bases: TGCAGTGCTTGGACAGATTATGGCTACACCTTC. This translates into CSAWTDYGYTF.